These T cell receptor beta chains were read from a single sample in a study of shared clonotypes between healthy human individuals. Assay used: immunoSEQ multiplex PCR; TCRdb lists only in-frame clones, some missing. The sample contains 1,400,000 or so clones, around 98.5% of which appear only once. The sequencing sample was made of naive CD4+ T cells sorted from blood. All receptors derive from a young man in good health. Both conserved end residues are part of each CDR3. D genes are given only for firm matches. Rows give clone size only sometimes, using once, few, many, or a class for an expanded clone.

v_call: TRBV19
clone_size: -
d_call: TRBD1
j_call: TRBJ2-7
cdr3_length: 14
cdr3_aa: CASSMAGGSYEQYF
cdr3_nt: TGTGCCAGTAGTATGGCAGGGGGCTCCTACGAGCAGTACTTC

v_call: TRBV5-6
clone_size: -
d_call: -
j_call: TRBJ2-3
cdr3_length: 16
cdr3_aa: CASSLSRVPATDTQYF
cdr3_nt: TGTGCCAGCAGCTTGTCCAGGGTGCCAGCCACAGATACGCAGTATTTT

v_call: TRBV18
clone_size: -
d_call: -
j_call: TRBJ1-2
cdr3_length: 13
cdr3_aa: CASSPAQGKGYTF
cdr3_nt: TGTGCCAGCTCACCGGCCCAGGGGAAGGGCTACACCTTC

v_call: TRBV28
clone_size: -
d_call: TRBD2
j_call: TRBJ2-5
cdr3_length: 14
cdr3_aa: CASSLLAGVKTQYF
cdr3_nt: TGTGCCAGCAGTTTGTTAGCGGGAGTAAAGACCCAGTACTTC

v_call: TRBV2
clone_size: -
d_call: TRBD1
j_call: TRBJ2-6
cdr3_length: 18
cdr3_aa: CASRDDGTVYSGANVLTF
cdr3_nt: TGTGCCAGCAGGGACGACGGGACAGTATACTCTGGGGCCAACGTCCTGACTTTC

v_call: TRBV9
clone_size: -
d_call: -
j_call: TRBJ2-7
cdr3_length: 15
cdr3_aa: CASSVGGTASYEQYF
cdr3_nt: TGTGCCAGCAGCGTAGGGGGTACGGCTTCCTACGAGCAGTACTTC

v_call: TRBV10-3
clone_size: once
d_call: -
j_call: TRBJ2-1
cdr3_length: 18
cdr3_aa: CATTSRDRVPAGGFEQFF
cdr3_nt: TGTGCCACGACCTCCCGGGACAGGGTGCCAGCGGGAGGTTTCGAGCAGTTCTTC

v_call: TRBV5-1
clone_size: -
d_call: -
j_call: TRBJ2-5
cdr3_length: 15
cdr3_aa: CASSGVRRPQETQYF
cdr3_nt: TGCGCCAGCAGCGGAGTAAGACGGCCCCAAGAGACCCAGTACTTC

v_call: TRBV19
clone_size: -
d_call: TRBD2
j_call: TRBJ2-3
cdr3_length: 16
cdr3_aa: CASSMLAGASTDTQYF
cdr3_nt: TGTGCCAGTAGTATGCTAGCGGGAGCTTCCACGGATACGCAGTATTTT

v_call: TRBV7-2
clone_size: -
d_call: -
j_call: TRBJ2-7
cdr3_length: 13
cdr3_aa: CASSYRVPYEQYF
cdr3_nt: TGTGCCAGCAGCTACCGGGTCCCCTACGAGCAGTACTTC

v_call: TRBV29-1
clone_size: -
d_call: -
j_call: TRBJ2-7
cdr3_length: 11
cdr3_aa: CSVELAYEQYF
cdr3_nt: TGCAGCGTTGAGTTGGCATACGAGCAGTACTTC

v_call: TRBV27
clone_size: -
d_call: TRBD2
j_call: TRBJ2-1
cdr3_length: 16
cdr3_aa: CATARAVKTSGNEQFF
cdr3_nt: TGTGCCACCGCCCGAGCGGTTAAGACTAGCGGCAATGAGCAGTTCTTC

v_call: TRBV11-2
clone_size: -
d_call: -
j_call: TRBJ2-7
cdr3_length: 16
cdr3_aa: CASTLSPPWGYYEQYF
cdr3_nt: TGTGCCAGCACCCTGTCACCACCTTGGGGTTACTACGAGCAGTACTTC

v_call: TRBV21-1
clone_size: -
d_call: -
j_call: TRBJ2-1
cdr3_length: 16
cdr3_aa: CASSKIRRVECNEQFF
cdr3_nt: TGTGCCAGCAGCAAAATCCGAAGGGTGGAGTGCAATGAGCAGTTCTTC

v_call: TRBV7-3
clone_size: once
d_call: -
j_call: TRBJ2-7
cdr3_length: 15
cdr3_aa: CASSLLPGSPYEQYF
cdr3_nt: TGTGCCAGCAGCTTACTCCCCGGGAGCCCTTACGAGCAGTACTTC

v_call: TRBV19
clone_size: -
d_call: -
j_call: TRBJ1-4
cdr3_length: 12
cdr3_aa: CASNVRREKLFF
cdr3_nt: TGTGCCAGTAATGTGCGGCGTGAAAAACTGTTTTTT

v_call: TRBV19
clone_size: -
d_call: -
j_call: TRBJ1-1
cdr3_length: 15
cdr3_aa: CASSIWRQANTEAFF
cdr3_nt: TGTGCCAGTAGTATTTGGCGACAGGCGAACACTGAAGCTTTCTTT

v_call: TRBV29-1
clone_size: -
d_call: -
j_call: TRBJ2-3
cdr3_length: 15
cdr3_aa: CSVITDRGLQDTQYF
cdr3_nt: TGCAGCGTCATTACTGATCGGGGCCTACAGGATACGCAGTATTTT

v_call: TRBV11-2
clone_size: -
d_call: -
j_call: TRBJ2-7
cdr3_length: 15
cdr3_aa: CASSFRPHRSYEQYF
cdr3_nt: TGTGCCAGCAGCTTCAGACCACACAGGAGCTACGAGCAGTACTTC

v_call: TRBV7-9
clone_size: -
d_call: -
j_call: TRBJ1-2
cdr3_length: 14
cdr3_aa: CASSLPVWGAGYTF
cdr3_nt: TGTGCCAGCAGCCTCCCGGTGTGGGGAGCTGGCTACACCTTC

v_call: TRBV28
clone_size: -
d_call: TRBD1
j_call: TRBJ2-7
cdr3_length: 15
cdr3_aa: CASNEPGQGSYEQYF
cdr3_nt: TGTGCCAGCAACGAACCGGGACAGGGCTCCTACGAGCAGTACTTC

v_call: TRBV7-2
clone_size: -
d_call: -
j_call: TRBJ2-2
cdr3_length: 13
cdr3_aa: CASSLAGPGELFF
cdr3_nt: TGTGCCAGCAGCTTAGCAGGGCCTGGGGAGCTGTTTTTT

v_call: TRBV10-2
clone_size: once
d_call: TRBD2
j_call: TRBJ2-1
cdr3_length: 17
cdr3_aa: CASSESLLAGALDEQFF
cdr3_nt: TGCGCCAGCAGCGAAAGTCTTCTAGCGGGAGCCCTGGATGAGCAGTTCTTC

v_call: TRBV5-6
clone_size: -
d_call: TRBD2
j_call: TRBJ2-1
cdr3_length: 15
cdr3_aa: CASSRLAGDYNEQFF
cdr3_nt: TGTGCCAGCAGCCGACTAGCGGGGGACTACAATGAGCAGTTCTTC

v_call: TRBV27
clone_size: once
d_call: TRBD1
j_call: TRBJ2-1
cdr3_length: 13
cdr3_aa: CAGPGQKYNEQFF
cdr3_nt: TGTGCCGGTCCGGGACAGAAATACAATGAGCAGTTCTTC

v_call: TRBV11-2
clone_size: -
d_call: TRBD2
j_call: TRBJ2-1
cdr3_length: 14
cdr3_aa: CASSARETYNEQFF
cdr3_nt: TGTGCCAGCAGCGCGCGGGAGACCTACAATGAGCAGTTCTTC